This T cell receptor beta chain appears in the sequencing data of a study of vaccination effects on CD4 cells after COVID-19. Across the study: It was two doses of either the BNT162b2 or mRNA-1273 vaccine that participants received. General study results and limits: Convalescent patients' post-vaccine spike repertoire was mostly distinct vaccine-induced clones. Convalescent patients were scarce, and early post-infection timepoints were absent. Late after vaccination, infection- and vaccine-induced clones showed marked clonal contraction.

This clone was recorded a few times. What it recognizes is unknown. Using immunoSEQ multiplex PCR, the repertoire was profiled, and TCRdb retains in-frame clones only, with some absent. The table has roughly 57,000 clones, about 77% seen once. CDR3 size: 13 residues. Deletions cut 1 base from V and 7 bases from J, with 10 bases between. Looked up from germline, CDR1 is SGHNT and CDR2 is YENEEA. ViraFEST used viral peptide pools to expand antigen-specific CD4+ T cells before sequencing. CD4+ T cells were isolated after around 10 days of culture. This individual tested PCR-positive for SARS-CoV-2 infection between March and December 2020.

The material sequenced was CD4+ T cells from PBMCs cultured with HIV peptides, taken before COVID-19 vaccination. As for subset: HIV-1 Nef peptide pool negative control/reference culture. The rearrangement uses TRBV11-3 and TRBJ1-1, with a weak D call TRBD1 (5 bases). The TCR was taken from a human donor who had a prior SARS-CoV-2 infection. The CDR3 region has the DNA TGTGCCAGCAGCTTAGTAGGGGCGAGTGAAGCTTTCTTT. It yields the protein CASSLVGASEAFF.